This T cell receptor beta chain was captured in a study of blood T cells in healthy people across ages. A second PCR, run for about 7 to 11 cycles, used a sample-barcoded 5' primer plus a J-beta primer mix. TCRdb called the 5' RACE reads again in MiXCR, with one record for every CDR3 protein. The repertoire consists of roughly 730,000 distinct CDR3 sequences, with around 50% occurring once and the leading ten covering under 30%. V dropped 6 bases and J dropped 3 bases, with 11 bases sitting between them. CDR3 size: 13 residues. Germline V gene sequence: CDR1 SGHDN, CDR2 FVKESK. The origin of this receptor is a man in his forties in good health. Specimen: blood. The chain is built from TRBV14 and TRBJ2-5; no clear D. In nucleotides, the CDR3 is TGTGCCAGCAGTCGCGACTGGGAAGAGACCCAGTACTTC. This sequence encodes CASSRDWEETQYF.